Presented here are 16 T cell receptor beta chains from one specimen sequenced in a study of OX40 agonist ivuxolimab in advanced cancers. Produced via immunoSEQ multiplex PCR; TCRdb's table is partial and in-frame only. The table lists 41,000 or so clones, 80% to 90% of them singletons. This sample comprised CD4+ or CD8+ T cells sorted from blood, obtained in a trial of the OX40 agonist ivuxolimab. These receptors were obtained from an adult with an advanced solid tumor such as melanoma, head and neck, liver or kidney cancer.

V gene TRBV4-1 combines with J gene TRBJ1-1; tentative D call: TRBD1 (5 bases). CDR1 is MGHRA and CDR2 is YSYEKL in the germline V gene. Deletions cut 1 base from V and 6 bases from J, with 12 bases between. This CDR3 contains 14 residues. For the CDR3, the DNA is TGCGCCAGCAGCCAAGTCTCTCCGGGGGCTGAAGCTTTCTTT. It specifies CASSQVSPGAEAFF.

The rearrangement uses TRBV28 and TRBJ2-7; maybe TRBD1 (6 bases). The CDR3 has 11 amino acids. The V gene's germline CDR1 is MDHEN and CDR2 SYDVKM. V lost 5 bases, J lost 9 bases, and 11 bases lay in between. Here the CDR3 DNA reads TGTGCCAGCAGTGCCACAGGGATGCAGTACTTC. Its protein is CASSATGMQYF.

V usage is TRBV18 and J usage is TRBJ2-5, with D perhaps TRBD1 or TRBD2 (6 bases each). The CDR3 contains 14 residues. The V end lost 5 bases, the J end lost 3 bases, and 13 bases lay between the germline ends. Germline-derived CDR1 and CDR2 are KGHSH and LQKENI. CDR3 sequence reads: CASSFVRGEETQYF. DNA for the CDR3: TGTGCCAGCTCATTCGTTAGGGGGGAAGAGACCCAGTACTTC.

The chain combines TRBV12-5 with TRBJ2-1; 7 nucleotides line up with TRBD2. Germline assignment: CDR1 LGHNT and CDR2 FRNRAP. The CDR3 runs to 15 residues. The J segment lost 4 bases and the V segment lost 4 bases, leaving 7 bases of the junction unmatched. CDR3 DNA sequence: TGTGCTAGTGGTTCCGGGAGGAACCGGTACAATGAGCAGTTCTTC. The encoded protein is CASGSGRNRYNEQFF.

The chain recombines TRBV5-1 with TRBJ2-7; TRBD1 agrees at 9 bases. The CDR3 runs to 14 residues. Germline V gene sequence: CDR1 SGHRS, CDR2 YFSETQ. V lost 7 bases, J lost 1 base, and 6 bases stayed unmatched. The CDR3 sequence: CASQTGTGSYEQYF. The CDR3 DNA sequence: TGCGCCAGCCAAACCGGGACAGGGTCCTACGAGCAGTACTTC. The whole variable domain, remainder taken from reference TRBV5-1 and TRBJ2-7, is KAGVTQTPRYLIKTRGQQVTLSCSPISGHRSVSWYQQTPGQGLQFLFEYFSETQRNKGNFPGRFSGRQFSNSRSEMNVSTLELGDSALYLCASQTGTGSYEQYFGPGTRLTVT.

The V and J genes are TRBV7-8 and TRBJ2-1; 8 bases align to TRBD2. The V segment lost 2 bases and the J segment 6 bases; nucleotides outside the gene matches: 9. This CDR3 is 16 amino acids long. CDR1 is SGHVS, CDR2 FQNEAQ, per germline. As DNA, the CDR3 is TGTGCCAGCAGCTTAACCCTAGCGGGTAGGGGCAATGAGCAGTTCTTC. Its protein product is CASSLTLAGRGNEQFF. Combining the CDR3 with reference TRBV7-8 and TRBJ2-1 gives the whole variable domain GAGVSQSPRYKVAKRGQDVALRCDPISGHVSLFWYQQALGQGPEFLTYFQNEAQLDKSGLPSDRFFAERPEGSVSTLKIQRTQQEDSAVYLCASSLTLAGRGNEQFFGPGTRLTVL.

The chain couples TRBV7-8 to TRBJ1-2, with D hard to call. CDR1 is SGHVS and CDR2 is FQNEAQ in the germline V gene. The CDR3 has 11 residues. Trimming took off 1 base at V and 10 bases at J, with 7 bases between the two ends. CDR3 in DNA: TGTGCCAGCAGCTTAGATTCCGTCTACACCTTC. Amino acids: CASSLDSVYTF. The full variable domain, completed using reference TRBV7-8 and TRBJ1-2, is GAGVSQSPRYKVAKRGQDVALRCDPISGHVSLFWYQQALGQGPEFLTYFQNEAQLDKSGLPSDRFFAERPEGSVSTLKIQRTQQEDSAVYLCASSLDSVYTFGSGTRLTVV.

This chain uses TRBV15 with TRBJ1-6; D is uncertain. The CDR3 has 16 residues. Per the germline V gene, CDR1 is LNHNV and CDR2 is YYDKDF (reference sequence). V shed 4 bases and J shed 10 bases, with 20 bases lying between them. The CDR3 sequence is CATSTTTRAVRSPLHF. The CDR3 DNA reads as TGTGCCACCAGCACCACCACAAGGGCCGTCCGGTCACCCCTCCACTTT.

This rearrangement joins TRBV7-2 to TRBJ1-4, with 7 positions matching TRBD1. V shed 3 bases, J shed 6 bases, and the junction held 4 bases outside the gene matches. From germline, CDR1 is SGHTA and CDR2 FQGNSA. This CDR3 is 14 amino acids long. The CDR3 nucleotides are TGTGCCAGCAGCTTGTCAGGGGGTTATGAAAAACTGTTTTTT. Its protein product is CASSLSGGYEKLFF.

The rearrangement joins TRBV6-5 to TRBJ2-2, with D possibly matching TRBD1 (6 bases). The CDR3 has 15 residues. V lost 6 bases to trimming and J lost 1 base, with 12 bases between them. Per the germline V gene, CDR1 is MNHEY and CDR2 is SVGAGI. DNA of the CDR3: TGTGCCAGCAGACCGGGACATATGAACACCGGGGAGCTGTTTTTT. Protein product: CASRPGHMNTGELFF.

The chain uses TRBV5-8 and TRBJ2-1; 8 bases map to TRBD2. J lost 7 bases, V lost 9 bases, and 18 bases had no gene match. The CDR3 contains 16 residues. The V gene's germline CDR1 is SGHTS and CDR2 YDEGEE. This CDR3 reads CATSNVLGLGRNEQFF. The CDR3 nucleotides are TGTGCCACCTCAAACGTTTTGGGACTAGGTAGGAATGAGCAGTTCTTC.

In this sample, this clone turned up a few times. This chain connects TRBV18 to TRBJ1-2, with D hard to call. Germline V lookup: CDR1 KGHSH, CDR2 LQKENI. V lost 0 bases and J 1 base, leaving 6 bases between the germline ends. The CDR3 is 14 amino acids. CDR3 sequence (DNA): TGTGCCAGCTCACCACCATCGGATAACTATGGCTACACCTTC. It translates to CASSPPSDNYGYTF. The variable domain in full, completed from reference TRBV18 and TRBJ1-2, reads NAGVMQNPRHLVRRRGQEARLRCSPMKGHSHVYWYRQLPEEGLKFMVYLQKENIIDESGMPKERFSAEFPKEGPSILRIQQVVRGDSAAYFCASSPPSDNYGYTFGSGTRLTVV.

In DNA form, the CDR3 reads TGTGCCAGCAGCTTGGTTTCCTCCGAGGGAGCCGGAGCCAACGTCCTGACTTTC. Translated: CASSLVSSEGAGANVLTF. This sequence joins TRBV7-2 and TRBJ2-6; TRBD2 is a possible D gene (5 bases). CDR3 length equals 18 residues. Trimming removed 3 bases from V and 7 bases from J, with 22 bases in between. From germline, CDR1 is SGHTA and CDR2 FQGNSA. Full variable domain (rest looked up from reference TRBV7-2 and TRBJ2-6): GAGVSQSPSNKVTEKGKDVELRCDPISGHTALYWYRQSLGQGLEFLIYFQGNSAPDKSGLPSDRFSAERTGGSVSTLTIQRTQQEDSAVYLCASSLVSSEGAGANVLTFGAGSRLTVL.

This clone was recorded only once. V gene TRBV12-5 combines with J gene TRBJ2-1; D uncertain. The germline CDR1 and CDR2 sequences are LGHNT and FRNRAP. The germline V and J ends were trimmed by 5 bases and 12 bases, with 14 bases remaining between them. The CDR3 length is 12 residues. The CDR3 nucleotides are TGTGCTAGTGGTCCCCTCGAGATAGGGCAGTTCTTC. It yields the protein CASGPLEIGQFF.

The CDR3 spells CASSFGQGVYGYTF. As DNA, the CDR3 is TGTGCCAGCAGCTTCGGACAGGGCGTCTATGGCTACACCTTC. The genes are TRBV7-8 and TRBJ1-2; 8 nucleotides match TRBD1. V shed 3 bases and J 4 bases; nucleotides not matched to a gene: 4. The CDR3 covers 14 residues. CDR1 is SGHVS and CDR2 is FQNEAQ in the germline V gene. The full variable domain, completed using reference TRBV7-8 and TRBJ1-2, is GAGVSQSPRYKVAKRGQDVALRCDPISGHVSLFWYQQALGQGPEFLTYFQNEAQLDKSGLPSDRFFAERPEGSVSTLKIQRTQQEDSAVYLCASSFGQGVYGYTFGSGTRLTVV.

The DNA of the CDR3 is TGTGCCAGCAGCGTTTCGCCGGAGGGCCTAATTGGGAATGAGCAGTTCTTC. It is translated as CASSVSPEGLIGNEQFF. The chain couples TRBV9 to TRBJ2-1; a weak D match, TRBD2 (6 bases). Deletions cut 2 bases from V and 7 bases from J, with 22 bases between. The germline V gene has CDR1 SGDLS and CDR2 YYNGEE. CDR3 length: 17 amino acids.